The text below deals with one T cell receptor (beta chain). The data were obtained in a study of T cell repertoires in cytomegalovirus infection. Study-wide background: Both a matching HLA type and CMV infection were indicated by public TCR beta signatures.

V gave up 5 bases and J gave up 4 bases, with 15 bases separating them. The CDR3 is 15 residues long. TCRdb re-derived calls from the reads in MiXCR, one entry per CDR3 protein. Of about 180,000 distinct CDR3 sequences listed, approximately 18% are singletons. The V call is TRBV12-3 or TRBV12-4, the J call TRBJ2-1; D might be TRBD1 (6 bases). The material sequenced was CD8+ T cells from PBMCs. This TCR derives from a human donor in good health (CMV status not recorded). Some clones in this sample may be carry-over from other donors' samples. Written as DNA, the CDR3 is TGTGCCAGCAGTCTCGGACAGACTTATTACAATGAGCAGTTCTTC. It specifies CASSLGQTYYNEQFF.